The source of this T cell receptor beta chain is a study of shared clonotypes between healthy human individuals. The CDR3 is made up of 12 amino acids. Trimming removed 2 bases from V and 1 base from J, with 5 bases in between. Germline CDR1 GTSNPN, CDR2 SVGIG (reference sequence). Libraries were prepared by immunoSEQ multiplex PCR; TCRdb keeps only in-frame clonotypes and omits some of them. The sample records roughly 1,500,000 clones, 95% to 99% being singletons. The V and J genes are TRBV30 and TRBJ1-2; D unresolved. The origin of this receptor is a man younger than 40 in good health. Material for sequencing was naive CD4+ T cells sorted from blood. Subset indicated: CD45RA+ positively selected. CDR3 loop: CAWSNLNYGYTF. CDR3 nucleotides: TGTGCCTGGAGTAACCTTAACTATGGCTACACCTTC.